Shown below are 19 T cell receptor beta chains from a single sample sequenced in a study of blood T cell repertoires in COVID-19. Here immunoSEQ multiplex PCR was the method, and the copy in TCRdb shows in-frame clones only, minus some. Of fewer than 450,000 clones in the sample, 88% are singletons; the top ten hold around 1.2%. What was sequenced was PBMCs or T cells enriched from blood (not recorded which). Source of these receptors: a woman younger than 35 who had recovered from COVID-19.

CDR3 DNA sequence: TGCGCCAGCAGTCAACCCATGAGACAGATTTACAATGAGCAGTTCTTC. Translation gives CASSQPMRQIYNEQFF. The chain links TRBV23-1 to TRBJ2-1, with D maybe TRBD1 (5 bases). TRBV23-1 falls under the ORF class, with uncertain function. CDR3 size: 16 residues. The V end was cut by 2 bases, the J end by 4 bases, with 15 bases between.

In its sample, this clone was seen once. J is TRBJ1-2 and V is TRBV7-9; maybe TRBD1 (5 bases). The CDR3 totals 13 residues. The V end lost 3 bases, the J end lost 2 bases, and 7 bases lay between the germline ends. Germline CDR1 and CDR2: SEHNR and FQNEAQ (reference sequence). This CDR3 is CASSFSGNYGYTF. The DNA of the CDR3 is TGTGCCAGCAGCTTCTCAGGGAACTATGGCTACACCTTC.

V is TRBV27 and J is TRBJ1-3; D might be TRBD1 (5 bases). V dropped 6 bases and J dropped 0 bases, with 15 bases sitting between them. Germline V gene sequence: CDR1 MNHEY, CDR2 SMNVEV (reference sequence). The CDR3 covers 16 residues. The CDR3 protein is CASRPIDSYSGNTIYF. In nucleotides, the CDR3 is TGTGCCAGCAGACCTATAGACAGTTACTCTGGAAACACCATATATTTT.

CDR3 sequence (DNA): TGTGCCAGCGGAGGGGGCGGAGTTAATGAAAAACTGTTTTTT. Amino acids: CASGGGGVNEKLFF. The chain links TRBV9 to TRBJ1-4; the match to TRBD1 covers 7 bases. Germline V gives CDR1 SGDLS, CDR2 YYNGEE. This CDR3 is 14 amino acids long. V dropped 7 bases and J dropped 4; count of bases not matched to a gene: 7.

V and J are TRBV27 and TRBJ2-7; 7 bases match TRBD1. From germline, CDR1 is MNHEY and CDR2 SMNVEV (reference sequence). The ends lost 5 bases at V and 0 bases at J; junction bases unmatched: 7. CDR3 length: 15 residues. CDR3 nucleotide sequence: TGTGCCAGCAGTCCAGGACAGGACCTCTCCTACGAGCAGTACTTC. It is translated as CASSPGQDLSYEQYF.

The V and J genes are TRBV6-5 and TRBJ1-5, with D possibly matching TRBD1 (6 bases). The CDR3 runs 14 residues. The V and J ends lost 10 bases and 1 base respectively, with 14 bases between them. Germline V gene data show CDR1 as MNHEY and CDR2 as SVGAGI. CDR3 nucleotide sequence: TGTGCCACCGAACAGGGAGTAAGCAATCAGCCCCAGCATTTT. It yields the protein CATEQGVSNQPQHF.

The chain links TRBV30 to TRBJ1-4; 7 bases are a match to TRBD1. The trim removed 4 bases at V and 7 bases at J, leaving 9 bases unmatched. The germline gives CDR1 GTSNPN, CDR2 SVGIG (reference sequence). The CDR3 spans 14 residues. Here the CDR3 DNA reads TGTGCCTGGACCGTAGGACAGGCAGGTGAAAAACTGTTTTTT. Protein: CAWTVGQAGEKLFF.

As DNA, the CDR3 is TGTGCCAGCAGGACCGGGTCCCGGGGAACCGGGGAGCTGTTTTTT. Its translation is CASRTGSRGTGELFF. The chain carries TRBV7-3 and TRBJ2-2; D is possibly TRBD2 (5 bases). The CDR3 contains 15 residues. With 6 bases removed from V and 5 bases from J, the gap between germline ends came to 16 bases. Germline lookup yields CDR1 SGHTA and CDR2 FQGTGA.

J is TRBJ1-1 and V is TRBV29-1; the D gene is possibly TRBD1 (6 bases). CDR3 length: 14 residues. In germline, CDR1 is SQVTM, CDR2 ANQGSEA. Trimming stripped 7 bases from V and 0 bases from J, with 15 bases between. The CDR3 nucleotides read TGCAGCGCGTCGGACAGTATCATGAACACTGAAGCTTTCTTT. Protein: CSASDSIMNTEAFF.

The chain recombines TRBV6-5 with TRBJ1-1; the D is unclear. Germline CDR1 MNHEY, CDR2 SVGAGI. V lost 2 bases and J 1 base, leaving 11 bases between the germline ends. The CDR3 spans 15 residues. The CDR3: CASSYDTPSNTEAFF. DNA for the CDR3: TGTGCCAGCAGTTACGACACCCCTTCGAACACTGAAGCTTTCTTT.

This clone was observed a single time. CDR3 DNA: TGTGCCAGCAGCCAAGAGGTTCGGGGGGCCGCGGATGGGACTGAAGCTTTCTTT. It encodes CASSQEVRGAADGTEAFF. The chain couples TRBV14 to TRBJ1-1; possible D gene TRBD1, 6 bases. The V end was cut by 0 bases, the J end by 5 bases, with 22 bases between. The CDR3 sequence is 18 residues long. Germline CDR1 is SGHDN and CDR2 is FVKESK. The full variable domain, in which reference TRBV14 and TRBJ1-1 provide the parts outside the CDR3, is EAGVTQFPSHSVIEKGQTVTLRCDPISGHDNLYWYRRVMGKEIKFLLHFVKESKQDESGMPNNRFLAERTGGTYSTLKVQPAELEDSGVYFCASSQEVRGAADGTEAFFGQGTRLTVV.

Note on this clone: This sample also contains other DNA sequences that code for the same CDR3. The chain employs TRBV18 and TRBJ1-1, with 9 nucleotides matching TRBD1. The CDR3 spans 14 residues. V was clipped by 3 bases and J by 5 bases; unmatched bases: 4. Germline assignment: CDR1 KGHSH and CDR2 LQKENI. The CDR3 nucleotides are TGTGCCAGCTCACCGGGGACAGGGAGAACTGAAGCTTTCTTT. Its translation is CASSPGTGRTEAFF.

A word on this clone: At one end the junction does not follow the germline gene, possibly because of a read error. The chain combines TRBV28 with TRBJ1-2; possible D gene TRBD1, 6 bases. Germline loops: CDR1 MDHEN, CDR2 SYDVKM. The CDR3 covers 11 residues. The CDR3 sequence is CASSLQGNLQF. Here the CDR3 DNA reads TGTGCCAGCAGCCTACAGGGCAACCTACAGTTC.

V usage is TRBV6-5 and J usage is TRBJ1-4; 8 bases agree with TRBD1. CDR1 is MNHEY and CDR2 is SVGAGI in the germline V gene. V lost 7 bases and J lost 5; bases outside the gene matches: 3. The CDR3 covers 13 residues. DNA of the CDR3: TGTGCCAGCAACCGACAGGGGAATGAAAAACTGTTTTTT. Translating it yields CASNRQGNEKLFF.

V and J are TRBV9 and TRBJ2-3; a possible D gene is TRBD1 (6 bases). Germline V lookup: CDR1 SGDLS, CDR2 YYNGEE. Trimming left V 3 bases short and J 1 base short, with 15 bases between. This CDR3 is 16 amino acids long. The CDR3 protein is CASSAAYRDGTDTQYF. The CDR3 DNA reads as TGTGCCAGCAGCGCCGCCTACAGGGACGGCACAGATACGCAGTATTTT.

The genes are TRBV28 and TRBJ1-2; D is perhaps TRBD1 (5 bases). The CDR3 sequence is 12 residues long. Deletions cut 3 bases from V and 7 bases from J, with 9 bases between. Germline V gene data show CDR1 as MDHEN and CDR2 as SYDVKM. CDR3 sequence reads: CASSFGGGGYTF. CDR3 nucleotide sequence: TGTGCCAGCAGTTTTGGGGGGGGTGGCTACACCTTC.

The chain joins TRBV29-1 to TRBJ1-1, with 8 bases fitting TRBD1. This CDR3 region has 14 residues. The germline V gene has CDR1 SQVTM and CDR2 ANQGSEA. V shed 3 bases and J 6 bases; nucleotides not matched to a gene: 9. This chain's CDR3 is CSVEAPDRVAEAFF. As DNA, the CDR3 is TGCAGCGTTGAGGCCCCGGACAGGGTCGCTGAAGCTTTCTTT.

This sequence joins TRBV11-2 and TRBJ2-1; perhaps TRBD1 as D (6 bases). The CDR3 spans 15 residues. The germline V gene encodes CDR1 SGHAT and CDR2 FQNNGV. Trimming removed 2 bases at V and 6 bases at J, with 14 bases between. The CDR3: CASSLNWGRVNEQFF. CDR3 sequence (DNA): TGTGCCAGCAGCTTAAATTGGGGGCGCGTCAATGAGCAGTTCTTC.

The chain couples TRBV3-1 (or the pseudogene TRBV3-2) to TRBJ1-4, with a tentative D call TRBD1 (5 bases). CDR3 size: 15 residues. Trimming shortened V by 11 bases and J by 2 bases, and 18 bases separated the two germline ends. From germline, CDR1 is LGHDT and CDR2 YNNKEL (reference sequence). For the CDR3, the DNA is TGTGCCTGTTCTTTAGGACAACAGACTAATGAAAAACTGTTTTTT. Amino acid sequence: CACSLGQQTNEKLFF.